Described below is a single TCR beta chain sequence and its context. This clonotype was seen a few times. The specificity of this receptor is unknown. The record has no base qualities; no much larger clone is one base away. The sample comes from a study of post-analysis software for immune sequencing data (dated by TCRdb to 2013 to 2016). About the investigation overall: The recorded disease courses included relapsing-remitting, secondary progressive and progressive-relapsing multiple sclerosis, and some patients had no subtype annotation. The patient repertoires were compared against 11 previously published healthy control repertoires obtained from donors aged 6 to 25 years. A subset of samples was prepared in parallel using single-end sample barcoding, then pooled and co-amplified after Illumina adapter ligation. What the study reported, not specific to this receptor: Patients showed significantly higher frequencies than controls for about 5 TRBV segments, among them TRBV5-6, TRBV5-1 and TRBV20-1. When samples were clustered directly using the F measure, samples prepared in the same batch co-clustered strongly, which prompted a batch-effect correction. Multiple sclerosis patients had significantly lower normalized Chao1 diversity than controls, a result that suggests substantial peripheral T-cell clonal expansion. The control group was slightly older than the multiple sclerosis patient group.

To demonstrate the VDJtools post-analysis software, TCR beta repertoires were profiled from the peripheral blood of 13 young patients with multiple sclerosis. The patients with multiple sclerosis were children and adolescents between 6 and 15 years of age. Libraries were constructed by PCR. The data were produced on an Illumina HiSeq 2500. Unique molecular identifiers were incorporated into TCR beta cDNA libraries to reduce PCR and sequencing biases. Every 1 to 10 million input T cells yielded 500,000 or so cDNA molecules, meaning each molecule approximated one T cell. The patient libraries were prepared and sequenced using the same protocol as the earlier healthy control dataset. Samples belonging to the same batch were prepared together, multiplexed and sequenced on a shared HiSeq lane. The paper's data handling went like this. Raw barcoded reads were processed with MIGEC, discarding single-read molecular identifier groups before consensus assembly and CDR3 extraction. Clonotype tables were post-analysed with VDJtools, normalizing diversity by down-sampling all datasets to the smallest sample size. To correct batch-related cross-sample contamination, repertoire overlap clustering matched CDR3 amino acid sequences but not nucleotide sequences. The public reads were reprocessed in TCRdb via fastp at Q25 and MiXCR, keeping in-frame beta chains. Records with the same CDR3 protein are collapsed into one entry carrying the most frequent genes and DNA. It is TCRdb's table, rather than the study itself, that gives the V and J calls and clone size. The sample includes under 650,000 distinct CDR3 sequences, with around 40% observed a single time. The ten largest clonotypes hold under 2% of the sample.

V gives up 3 bases and J gives up 6 bases, and the segment between their germline ends measures 9 bases. The CDR3 spans 12 residues, from the cysteine through the phenylalanine. CDR3 DNA is the only sequence kept; it has 36 bases, read in frame from the first base. Sequences were obtained from blood. This sequence uses TRBV12-3 or TRBV12-4 and TRBJ2-7, with the D gene too uncertain to name. The TCR comes from a girl aged 10 to 17 with multiple sclerosis. Read as DNA, the sequence is TGTGCCAGCAGTTTTGTCGGGCGCGAGCAGTACTTC. Its protein product is CASSFVGREQYF.